This T cell receptor (beta chain) stems from a study of CD8 T cells in Susac syndrome. Unmatched junction bases numbered 9, after V lost 4 bases and J lost 4 bases. CDR3 length: 15 residues. The germline gives CDR1 SGHTA, CDR2 FQGNSA. The authors reverse transcribed 0.5 to 1 ug RNA with random hexamers. By means of immunoSEQ multiplex PCR, TCR beta CDR3 spanning 54 Vbeta and 13 Jbeta underwent amplification. TCRdb used MiXCR to reprocess the immunoSEQ multiplex PCR reads, holding one entry per CDR3 protein. The sample carries 180,000 or so distinct CDR3 sequences, 90% to 96% recorded once. The sequenced target, TCR beta, came from blood CD8+ and CD4+ T cells.

The chain combines TRBV7-2 with TRBJ2-7, with 8 bases aligning to TRBD1. Sequencing input: CD4+ T cells from PBMCs. This TCR was recovered from a human donor with multiple sclerosis. The CDR3 loop is CASSSSDRVGYEQYF. The CDR3 DNA reads as TGTGCCAGCAGCTCATCGGACAGGGTAGGGTACGAGCAGTACTTC.